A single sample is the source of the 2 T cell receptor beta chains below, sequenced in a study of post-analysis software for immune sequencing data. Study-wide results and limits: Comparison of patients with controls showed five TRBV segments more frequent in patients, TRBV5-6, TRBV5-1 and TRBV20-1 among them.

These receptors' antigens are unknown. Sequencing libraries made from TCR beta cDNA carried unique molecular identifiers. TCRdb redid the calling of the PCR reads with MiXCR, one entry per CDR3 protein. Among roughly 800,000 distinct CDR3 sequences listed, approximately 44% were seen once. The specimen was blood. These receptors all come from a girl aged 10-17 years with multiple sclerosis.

The CDR3: CSARDLSGGNNNEQYF. CDR3 DNA sequence: TGCAGTGCTAGAGATCTGTCGGGAGGGAACAACAATGAGCAGTACTTC. V and J are TRBV20-1 and TRBJ2-5; the match to TRBD2 covers 8 bases. J lost 11 bases, V lost 0 bases, and 17 bases had no gene match. Germline CDR1 is DFQATT and CDR2 is SNEGSKA (reference sequence). This CDR3 contains 16 residues.

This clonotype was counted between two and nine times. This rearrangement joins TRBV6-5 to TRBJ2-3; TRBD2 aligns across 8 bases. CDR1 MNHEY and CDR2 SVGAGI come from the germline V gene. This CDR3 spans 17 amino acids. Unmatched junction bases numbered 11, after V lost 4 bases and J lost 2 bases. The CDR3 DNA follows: TGTGCCAGCAGTTTCGCGATTAGCGGGGCACACACAGATACGCAGTATTTT. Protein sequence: CASSFAISGAHTDTQYF.